The source of this TCR beta chain is a study of blood T cell repertoires in COVID-19. Study overall: Italy, Spain and the United States were the sources of the convalescent and acute COVID-19 samples. PBMCs, B-cell-depleted T cells, or T cells were the source of the cDNA or gDNA that made up the material.

The method was immunoSEQ multiplex PCR; TCRdb's version includes in-frame clones alone and lacks a portion of them. The sample comprises about 200,000 clones, roughly 80% of which are singletons, and approximately 4.7% rests with the top ten. This CDR3 has 16 amino acids. Germline V gene sequence: CDR1 SGDLS, CDR2 YYNGEE. The V segment lost 3 bases and the J segment 4 bases; nucleotides outside the gene matches: 5. Living in 20 to 30 US areas, the participants were between about 18 and 90 years of age. Assignments of participants to cohorts depended upon their own reported clinical history. This clonotype was obtained from a woman aged 55-70 years with acute COVID-19. This chain connects TRBV9 to TRBJ2-2; TRBD2 aligns across 11 bases. Sequenced material: PBMCs or T cells enriched from blood (not recorded which). The CDR3 spells CASSGSGGAGTGELFF. In DNA form, the CDR3 reads TGTGCCAGCAGCGGTAGCGGGGGGGCAGGCACCGGGGAGCTGTTTTTT. Full variable domain (missing parts from reference TRBV9 and TRBJ2-2): DSGVTQTPKHLITATGQRVTLRCSPRSGDLSVYWYQQSLDQGLQFLIQYYNGEERAKGNILERFSAQQFPDLHSELNLSSLELGDSALYFCASSGSGGAGTGELFFGEGSRLTVL.